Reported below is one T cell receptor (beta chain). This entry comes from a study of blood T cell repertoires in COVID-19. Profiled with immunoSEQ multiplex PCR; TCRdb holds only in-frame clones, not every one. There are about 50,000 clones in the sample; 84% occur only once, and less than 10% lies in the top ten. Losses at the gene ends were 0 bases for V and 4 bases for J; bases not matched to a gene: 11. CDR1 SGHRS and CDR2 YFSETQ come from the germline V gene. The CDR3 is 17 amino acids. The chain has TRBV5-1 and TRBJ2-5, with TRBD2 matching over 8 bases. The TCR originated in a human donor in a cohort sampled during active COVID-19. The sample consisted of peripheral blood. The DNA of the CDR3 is TGCGCCAGCAGCTTGGATCCTAGCGGGCGGCCCGGAGAGACCCAGTACTTC. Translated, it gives CASSLDPSGRPGETQYF.